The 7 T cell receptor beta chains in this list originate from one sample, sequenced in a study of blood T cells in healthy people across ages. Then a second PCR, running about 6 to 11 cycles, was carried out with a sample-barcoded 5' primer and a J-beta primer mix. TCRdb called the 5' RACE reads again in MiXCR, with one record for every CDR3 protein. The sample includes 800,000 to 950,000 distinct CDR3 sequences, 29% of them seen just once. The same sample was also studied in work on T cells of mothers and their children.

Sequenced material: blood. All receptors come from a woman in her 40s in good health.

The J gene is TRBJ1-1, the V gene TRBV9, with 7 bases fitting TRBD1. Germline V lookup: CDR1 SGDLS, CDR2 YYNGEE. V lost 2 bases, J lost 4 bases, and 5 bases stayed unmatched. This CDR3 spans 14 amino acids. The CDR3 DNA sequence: TGTGCCAGCAGCGTTCACGGGACAGTCACTGAAGCTTTCTTT. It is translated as CASSVHGTVTEAFF.

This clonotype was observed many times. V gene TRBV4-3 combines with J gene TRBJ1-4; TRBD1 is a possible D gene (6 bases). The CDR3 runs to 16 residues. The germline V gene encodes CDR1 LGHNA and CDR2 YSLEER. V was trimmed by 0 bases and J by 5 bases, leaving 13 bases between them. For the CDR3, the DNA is TGCGCCAGCAGCCAAGAGGACAGTATTTTAAATGAAAAACTGTTTTTT. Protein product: CASSQEDSILNEKLFF.

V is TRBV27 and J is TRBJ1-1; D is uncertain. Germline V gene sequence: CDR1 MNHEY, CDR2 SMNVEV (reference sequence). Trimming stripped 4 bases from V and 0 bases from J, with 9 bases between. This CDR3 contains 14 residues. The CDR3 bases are TGTGCCAGCAGTTCATCAAGGGTGAACACTGAAGCTTTCTTT. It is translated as CASSSSRVNTEAFF.

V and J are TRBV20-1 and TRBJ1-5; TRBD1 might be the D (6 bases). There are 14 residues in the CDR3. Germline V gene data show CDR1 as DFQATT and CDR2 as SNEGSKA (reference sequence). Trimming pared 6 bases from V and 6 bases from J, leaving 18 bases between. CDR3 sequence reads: CSARRTGLGQPQHF. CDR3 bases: TGCAGTGCGCGACGAACAGGGCTTGGTCAGCCCCAGCATTTT.

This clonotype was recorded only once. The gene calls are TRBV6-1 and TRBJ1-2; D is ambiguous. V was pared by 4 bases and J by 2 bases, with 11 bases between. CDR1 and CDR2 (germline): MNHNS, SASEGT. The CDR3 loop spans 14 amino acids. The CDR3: CASSGSTPNYGYTF. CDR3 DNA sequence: TGTGCCAGCAGTGGGTCGACACCAAACTATGGCTACACCTTC.

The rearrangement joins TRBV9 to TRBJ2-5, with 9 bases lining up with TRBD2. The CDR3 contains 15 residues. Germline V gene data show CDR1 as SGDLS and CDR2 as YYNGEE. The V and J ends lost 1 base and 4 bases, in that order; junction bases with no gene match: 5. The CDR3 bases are TGTGCCAGCAGCGTACTAGCGGGGCTCGGAGAGACCCAGTACTTC. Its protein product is CASSVLAGLGETQYF.

CDR3 loop: CAISESGEETPQHF. CDR3 DNA: TGTGCCATCAGTGAGTCTGGAGAGGAAACGCCCCAGCATTTT. V and J are TRBV10-3 and TRBJ1-5; D is undetermined. CDR3 size: 14 residues. Germline CDR1 reads ENHRY; CDR2 reads SYGVKD. V was pared by 0 bases and J by 9 bases, with 12 bases between.